Below are 24 T cell receptor beta chains sequenced from a single sample in a study of T cells in tuberculosis. Noted time point: new active TB diagnosis, blood taken before or within 7 days of starting treatment. Using immunoSEQ multiplex PCR, the repertoire was profiled, and TCRdb retains in-frame clones only, with some absent. The sample has 25,000 to 30,000 clones, around 92% seen once. The sample consisted of PBMCs, taken at tuberculosis diagnosis. These receptors originate from an adult with tuberculosis.

This chain joins TRBV11-3 and TRBJ2-1; D possibly corresponds to TRBD2 (5 bases). This CDR3 has 16 residues. The V gene lost 5 bases and the J gene lost 0 bases, with 14 bases spanning the gap. Germline V lookup: CDR1 SGHNT, CDR2 YENEEA. The CDR3 region is CASSRGYGSSYNEQFF. CDR3 nucleotide sequence: TGTGCCAGCAGCCGTGGTTATGGGAGCTCCTACAATGAGCAGTTCTTC.

The chain employs TRBV7-8 and TRBJ1-1, with D maybe TRBD1 (6 bases). The CDR3 runs 13 residues. CDR1 and CDR2 (germline): SGHVS, FQNEAQ. The CDR3 sequence: CAGGDLPLGEAFF. In DNA, the CDR3 is TGTGCAGGGGGGGACCTTCCTTTGGGTGAAGCTTTCTTT.

The chain recombines TRBV27 with TRBJ2-7; TRBD1 matches at 8 bases. The CDR3 totals 14 residues. Losses at the gene ends were 5 bases for V and 7 bases for J; bases not matched to a gene: 10. CDR1 and CDR2 from the germline V gene are MNHEY and SMNVEV (reference sequence). The CDR3 is CASSRTGGLGEQYF. The CDR3 nucleotides read TGTGCCAGCAGTCGAACAGGGGGTCTAGGTGAGCAGTACTTC.

This clone was seen only once. The CDR3 sequence is CASRRGWSSYNSPLHF. Here the CDR3 DNA reads TGTGCCAGCAGGCGGGGGTGGAGCTCCTATAATTCACCCCTCCACTTT. V usage is TRBV21-1 and J usage is TRBJ1-6. TRBV21-1 is designated a pseudogene. The CDR3 contains 16 residues.

The chain links TRBV11-2 to TRBJ2-7, with unresolved D. Trimming took 5 bases from V and 2 from J, leaving 4 bases between them. Germline CDR1 SGHAT, CDR2 FQNNGV. The CDR3 spans 11 residues. The chain's CDR3 is CASSRTYEQYF. Written as DNA, the CDR3 is TGTGCCAGCAGCCGTACCTACGAGCAGTACTTC. The whole variable domain, filled in from reference TRBV11-2 and TRBJ2-7, reads EAGVAQSPRYKIIEKRQSVAFWCNPISGHATLYWYQQILGQGPKLLIQFQNNGVVDDSQLPKDRFSAERLKGVDSTLKIQPAKLEDSAVYLCASSRTYEQYFGPGTRLTVT.

This chain uses TRBV28 with TRBJ2-7; 7 nucleotides match TRBD2. There are 14 residues in the CDR3. V lost 8 bases, J lost 4 bases, and 11 bases stayed unmatched. Germline CDR1 and CDR2: MDHEN and SYDVKM. The CDR3 nucleotides read TGTGCCAGCGGGGCAAGCGGGGCCCGATACGAGCAGTACTTC. Its translation: CASGASGARYEQYF.

The chain joins TRBV7-2 to TRBJ1-5; D is possibly TRBD1 (6 bases). Germline V gene data show CDR1 as SGHTA and CDR2 as FQGNSA. V was shortened by 3 bases and J by 0 bases, with 18 bases between the two germline ends. This CDR3 has 18 amino acids. CDR3 in amino acids: CASSFGGHLKSSNQPQHF. The DNA for the CDR3 is TGTGCCAGCAGCTTTGGGGGACACCTCAAGTCTAGCAATCAGCCCCAGCATTTT.

In this sample, this clone turned up a few times. The chain couples TRBV2 to TRBJ2-3, with 7 bases identical to TRBD2. Germline loops: CDR1 SNHLY, CDR2 FYNNEI. The CDR3 extends over 15 amino acids. J was trimmed by 6 bases and V by 5 bases; bases with no gene match: 11. The CDR3 sequence: CASSRGLPSGDTQYF. In nucleotides, the CDR3 is TGTGCCAGCAGTCGGGGACTACCTTCAGGGGATACGCAGTATTTT. The complete variable domain, with remaining parts taken from reference TRBV2 and TRBJ2-3, reads EPEVTQTPSHQVTQMGQEVILRCVPISNHLYFYWYRQILGQKVEFLVSFYNNEISEKSEIFDDQFSVERPDGSNFTLKIRSTKLEDSAMYFCASSRGLPSGDTQYFGPGTRLTVL.

The chain is built from TRBV6-5 and TRBJ1-2, with 12 nucleotides matching TRBD1. The CDR3 totals 14 residues. The junction had 3 bases not matched to a gene; V was cut back by 6 bases and J by 4 bases. Germline assignment: CDR1 MNHEY and CDR2 SVGAGI. DNA of the CDR3: TGTGCCAGCAGAGGGGGACAGGGGGCCTATGGCTACACCTTC. As protein: CASRGGQGAYGYTF.

This chain links TRBV5-5 with TRBJ2-3; TRBD2 matches 12 bases. The trim removed 3 bases at V and 9 bases at J, leaving 11 bases unmatched. This CDR3 has 16 residues. Germline CDR1 and CDR2: SGHKS and YYEKEE (reference sequence). In DNA form, the CDR3 reads TGTGCCAGCAGCTGGACTAGCGGGAACACAGATACCACGCAGTATTTT. Its protein product is CASSWTSGNTDTTQYF.

This chain joins TRBV9 and TRBJ2-7; 13 bases agree with TRBD2. This CDR3 comprises 16 residues. CDR1 and CDR2 (germline): SGDLS, YYNGEE. The V segment lost 2 bases and the J segment 0 bases; nucleotides outside the gene matches: 2. CDR3 in amino acids: CASSVGLAGASYEQYF. CDR3 DNA: TGTGCCAGCAGCGTCGGACTAGCGGGGGCCTCCTACGAGCAGTACTTC.

The chain joins TRBV6-6 to TRBJ1-1; 7 bases align to TRBD1. Trimming cost V 8 bases and J 5 bases; bases outside gene matches: 8. Germline CDR1 is MNHNY and CDR2 is SVGAGI (reference sequence). This CDR3 is built from 13 residues. In DNA, the CDR3 is TGTGCCAGCTCTACAGGGGTAACGACTGAAGCTTTCTTT. This encodes CASSTGVTTEAFF.

This rearrangement joins TRBV30 to TRBJ1-1; D might be TRBD1 (6 bases). The germline gives CDR1 GTSNPN, CDR2 SVGIG (reference sequence). The V end was cut by 4 bases, the J end by 1 base, with 13 bases between. This CDR3 contains 14 residues. CDR3 bases: TGTGCCTGGAATTCAGGGGCAGGGAACACTGAAGCTTTCTTT. Translated: CAWNSGAGNTEAFF.

The gene calls are TRBV7-2 and TRBJ2-3; 9 bases fit TRBD2. The CDR3 has 15 residues. With 5 bases clipped from V and 5 bases from J, the junction kept 8 bases outside the gene matches. Germline V gives CDR1 SGHTA, CDR2 FQGNSA. CDR3 in DNA: TGTGCCAGCAGCCCTCGGACTAGCGCGATAGATACGCAGTATTTT. Protein product: CASSPRTSAIDTQYF. The full variable domain, in which reference TRBV7-2 and TRBJ2-3 provide the parts outside the CDR3, is GAGVSQSPSNKVTEKGKDVELRCDPISGHTALYWYRQSLGQGLEFLIYFQGNSAPDKSGLPSDRFSAERTGGSVSTLTIQRTQQEDSAVYLCASSPRTSAIDTQYFGPGTRLTVL.

This clone came up once. The chain combines TRBV15 with TRBJ2-1; 11 bases agree with TRBD2. V lost 5 bases and J lost 4; bases outside the gene matches: 7. The germline CDR1 and CDR2 sequences are LNHNV and YYDKDF (reference sequence). CDR3 length: 16 residues. CDR3 loop: CATSWLLAGDYNEQFF. The CDR3 DNA reads as TGTGCCACCAGCTGGCTACTAGCGGGGGATTACAATGAGCAGTTCTTC.

This clone is a singleton in its sample. CDR3 sequence: CASSPPSGYTEAFF. CDR3 DNA sequence: TGTGCCAGCTCACCACCCTCCGGGTACACTGAAGCTTTCTTT. V usage is TRBV18 and J usage is TRBJ1-1; D gene ambiguous. V was trimmed by 0 bases and J by 3 bases, leaving 8 bases between them. The CDR3 has 14 residues. CDR1 and CDR2 from the germline V gene are KGHSH and LQKENI. The full variable domain, rest sourced from reference TRBV18 and TRBJ1-1, is NAGVMQNPRHLVRRRGQEARLRCSPMKGHSHVYWYRQLPEEGLKFMVYLQKENIIDESGMPKERFSAEFPKEGPSILRIQQVVRGDSAAYFCASSPPSGYTEAFFGQGTRLTVV.

This clone was detected once. The chain uses TRBV19 and TRBJ1-5; TRBD1 might be the D (6 bases). V was trimmed by 5 bases and J by 2 bases, leaving 13 bases between them. The CDR3 has 15 residues. The germline gives CDR1 LNHDA, CDR2 SQIVND (reference sequence). The CDR3 reads CASSVRGMGNQPQHF. The CDR3 DNA reads TGTGCCAGTAGTGTCAGGGGTATGGGCAATCAGCCCCAGCATTTT. The full variable domain, with the rest looked up from reference TRBV19 and TRBJ1-5, is DGGITQSPKYLFRKEGQNVTLSCEQNLNHDAMYWYRQDPGQGLRLIYYSQIVNDFQKGDIAEGYSVSREKKESFPLTVTSAQKNPTAFYLCASSVRGMGNQPQHFGDGTRLSIL.

The chain uses TRBV18 and TRBJ1-1; D unresolved. V lost 0 bases to trimming and J lost 1 base, with 9 bases between them. Germline assignment: CDR1 KGHSH and CDR2 LQKENI. The CDR3 extends over 15 amino acids. CDR3 region: CASSPPARQNTEAFF. The CDR3 DNA is TGTGCCAGCTCACCACCGGCCAGGCAGAACACTGAAGCTTTCTTT.

This sequence joins TRBV18 and TRBJ1-5, with D possibly being TRBD1 (5 bases). V lost 4 bases, J lost 2 bases, and 12 bases lay in between. The length of the CDR3 is 15 residues. The V gene's germline CDR1 is KGHSH and CDR2 LQKENI. The CDR3 spells CASSRGGVGNQPQHF. The DNA of the CDR3 is TGTGCCAGCTCACGGGGCGGGGTCGGCAATCAGCCCCAGCATTTT. The full variable domain, in which reference TRBV18 and TRBJ1-5 provide the parts outside the CDR3, is NAGVMQNPRHLVRRRGQEARLRCSPMKGHSHVYWYRQLPEEGLKFMVYLQKENIIDESGMPKERFSAEFPKEGPSILRIQQVVRGDSAAYFCASSRGGVGNQPQHFGDGTRLSIL.

The V gene is TRBV11-2, the J gene TRBJ1-1; TRBD1 agrees at 9 bases. In germline, CDR1 is SGHAT, CDR2 FQNNGV. The trim removed 8 bases at V and 0 bases at J, leaving 10 bases unmatched. This CDR3 spans 16 amino acids. The CDR3 DNA sequence: TGTGCCAGCCTTGTGGACAGGGGCAGCATGAACACTGAAGCTTTCTTT. Translating it yields CASLVDRGSMNTEAFF.

V and J are TRBV15 and TRBJ1-2, with TRBD1 as a possible D gene (6 bases). The CDR3 loop spans 14 amino acids. Germline V gives CDR1 LNHNV, CDR2 YYDKDF (reference sequence). V lost 5 bases, J lost 4 bases, and 14 bases lay in between. The CDR3 nucleotides read TGTGCCACCAGCGCACGAAAGGACAGCTATGGCTACACCTTC. This translates into CATSARKDSYGYTF.

J is TRBJ2-2 and V is TRBV2; TRBD2 agrees at 7 bases. Germline CDR1 reads SNHLY; CDR2 reads FYNNEI. The V gene end was trimmed by 7 bases and the J gene end by 7 bases; junction bases not matched to a gene: 12. The CDR3 covers 15 residues. The CDR3 DNA follows: TGTGCCAGCACCGTTGCGGGGGAAGGTATCGGGGAGCTGTTTTTT. Protein product: CASTVAGEGIGELFF.

The chain joins TRBV7-8 to TRBJ2-4; TRBD2 might be the D (6 bases). V gave up 4 bases and J gave up 8 bases, with 15 bases separating them. The CDR3 has 14 residues. Looked up from germline, CDR1 is SGHVS and CDR2 is FQNEAQ. Written as DNA, the CDR3 is TGTGCCAGCAGCTCACGGGGAGGCTCGGACATTCAGTACTTC. Translated: CASSSRGGSDIQYF.

The count of this clone is one. This chain joins TRBV2 and TRBJ1-4; tentative D call: TRBD1 (5 bases). The CDR3 loop spans 14 amino acids. Germline loops: CDR1 SNHLY, CDR2 FYNNEI. With 3 bases removed from V and 4 bases from J, the gap between germline ends came to 9 bases. Here the CDR3 reads CASSEDTDNEKLFF. In DNA, the CDR3 is TGTGCCAGCAGTGAGGACACAGATAATGAAAAACTGTTTTTT.